The 23 T cell receptor beta chains below all came from one sample that was sequenced in a study of blood T cells in healthy people across ages. Together with a sample-barcoded 5' primer, a J-beta primer mix was included in a second PCR lasting about 6 to 11 cycles. MiXCR was run by TCRdb on the 5' RACE reads, yielding one entry per CDR3 protein. The sample consists of about 2 million distinct CDR3 sequences, 40% to 55% of them appearing once. The source material was blood. The origin of the receptors is a woman aged 40 to 50 in good health.

The genes are TRBV2 and TRBJ2-1, with TRBD2 identical over 7 bases. This CDR3 is built from 16 residues. The ends lost 6 bases at V and 4 bases at J; junction bases unmatched: 12. The germline gives CDR1 SNHLY, CDR2 FYNNEI. The CDR3 nucleotides read TGTGCCAGCAGGCCACCCACTGGCGGGGGATACAATGAGCAGTTCTTC. This codes for CASRPPTGGGYNEQFF.

J is TRBJ1-2 and V is TRBV11-2, with D possibly TRBD1 on 5 matching bases. There are 14 residues in the CDR3. Germline CDR1 is SGHAT and CDR2 is FQNNGV. V was shortened by 5 bases and J by 6 bases, with 16 bases between the two germline ends. CDR3 sequence reads: CASSRVGRADGYTF. CDR3 nucleotide sequence: TGTGCCAGCAGCCGGGTCGGCAGGGCCGATGGCTACACCTTC.

In DNA, the CDR3 is TGTGCCAGCAGCCAGACAGGTCGCGGCGGGTTTGCTGAAGCTTTCTTT. Its protein product is CASSQTGRGGFAEAFF. This sequence joins TRBV14 and TRBJ1-1; TRBD1 is a possible D gene (6 bases). From germline, CDR1 is SGHDN and CDR2 FVKESK. CDR3 length equals 16 residues. Trimming took 3 bases from V and 6 from J, leaving 20 bases between them.

This rearrangement joins TRBV6-2 or TRBV6-3 to TRBJ2-1, with 11 bases lining up with TRBD2. J lost 10 bases, V lost 0 bases, and 8 bases had no gene match. Germline V gene lookup returns CDR1 MNHEY and CDR2 SVGEGT. The CDR3 length is 16 residues. CDR3 DNA sequence: TGTGCCAGCAGTTACTCGGGGGGACTAGCGGTGCGGGAGCAGTTCTTC. As protein: CASSYSGGLAVREQFF.

This rearrangement joins TRBV15 to TRBJ2-7; D gene ambiguous. V was clipped by 3 bases and J by 7 bases, with 13 bases between them. This CDR3 comprises 13 residues. Germline-derived CDR1 and CDR2 are LNHNV and YYDKDF (reference sequence). CDR3 DNA: TGTGCCACCAGCAGGCCCCCCTCCGAGGAGCAGTACTTC. Translated, it gives CATSRPPSEEQYF.

This clonotype was seen a few times. This sequence joins TRBV4-3 and TRBJ1-2, with TRBD1 as a possible D gene (6 bases). The CDR3 is made up of 16 amino acids. Trimming pared 0 bases from V and 4 bases from J, leaving 15 bases between. Germline assignment: CDR1 LGHNA and CDR2 YSLEER. CDR3 residues: CASSQDVGAGGYGYTF. In DNA form, the CDR3 reads TGCGCCAGCAGCCAAGATGTGGGGGCGGGGGGCTATGGCTACACCTTC.

The chain couples TRBV11-2 to TRBJ2-1; D unclear. The length of the CDR3 is 17 residues. Trimming left V 4 bases short and J 3 bases short, with 19 bases between. Germline V gives CDR1 SGHAT, CDR2 FQNNGV. CDR3 nucleotide sequence: TGTGCCAGCAGCTCCTCGCTTCAGCCTAGAGTCTACAATGAGCAGTTCTTC. Its protein is CASSSSLQPRVYNEQFF. Combining the CDR3 with reference TRBV11-2 and TRBJ2-1 gives the whole variable domain EAGVAQSPRYKIIEKRQSVAFWCNPISGHATLYWYQQILGQGPKLLIQFQNNGVVDDSQLPKDRFSAERLKGVDSTLKIQPAKLEDSAVYLCASSSSLQPRVYNEQFFGPGTRLTVL.

This sequence joins TRBV4-3 and TRBJ2-5; D gene unclear. Germline lookup yields CDR1 LGHNA and CDR2 YSLEER. CDR3 length: 14 residues. The V end was cut by 0 bases, the J end by 4 bases, with 9 bases between. The CDR3 protein is CASSQDPWGETQYF. The CDR3 coding sequence is TGCGCCAGCAGCCAAGATCCGTGGGGAGAGACCCAGTACTTC.

The chain couples TRBV12-3 or TRBV12-4 to TRBJ1-6; 7 bases fit TRBD1. The CDR3 runs to 14 residues. V lost 8 bases, J lost 6 bases, and 7 bases stayed unmatched. The CDR3 nucleotides read TGTGCCAGCCAAAAGCGACAGGGTAATTCACCCCTCCACTTT. Its protein is CASQKRQGNSPLHF.

This clonotype turned up a few times. The J gene is TRBJ2-1, the V gene TRBV4-3; 8 bases are a match to TRBD1. With V trimmed by 1 base and J by 7 bases, 12 bases remained unmatched. The CDR3 consists of 17 residues. Germline-derived CDR1 and CDR2 are LGHNA and YSLEER. The CDR3 sequence: CASSQGGGTGGRNEQFF. CDR3 nucleotide sequence: TGCGCCAGCAGCCAAGGTGGTGGAACAGGGGGGAGGAATGAGCAGTTCTTC.

J is TRBJ2-5 and V is TRBV20-1; D not resolved. The ends were cut back, 3 bases at V and 1 base at J, with 6 bases in the middle. The CDR3 extends over 12 amino acids. From germline, CDR1 is DFQATT and CDR2 SNEGSKA (reference sequence). CDR3 region: CSASPSQETQYF. The CDR3 nucleotides read TGCAGTGCTAGCCCGAGCCAAGAGACCCAGTACTTC.

This clonotype appeared a few times. The V gene is TRBV6-6, the J gene TRBJ2-7, with 8 bases lining up with TRBD1. CDR3 length: 13 amino acids. V shed 2 bases, J shed 7 bases, and the junction held 4 bases outside the gene matches. From germline, CDR1 is MNHNY and CDR2 SVGAGI (reference sequence). The CDR3 loop is CASSYHDRGEQYF. The CDR3 DNA reads TGTGCCAGCAGTTACCACGACAGGGGAGAGCAGTACTTC.

V gene TRBV20-1 combines with J gene TRBJ2-7, with D perhaps given as TRBD1 or TRBD2 (5 bases each). This CDR3 has 14 amino acids. The germline V gene has CDR1 DFQATT and CDR2 SNEGSKA (reference sequence). The V and J ends lost 4 bases and 2 bases respectively, with 15 bases between them. The CDR3: CSAKGRRTPYEQYF. The DNA of the CDR3 is TGCAGTGCTAAGGGACGCCGAACCCCCTACGAGCAGTACTTC.

The chain joins TRBV5-1 to TRBJ2-3; TRBD1 matches at 10 bases. The germline CDR1 and CDR2 sequences are SGHRS and YFSETQ. The CDR3 has 16 residues. The V and J ends lost 3 bases and 2 bases, in that order; junction bases with no gene match: 6. The chain's CDR3 is CASSSLDRGVTDTQYF. The CDR3 coding sequence is TGCGCCAGCAGCTCACTGGACAGGGGGGTCACAGATACGCAGTATTTT.

This clonotype has more than one count but fewer than ten. The V gene is TRBV5-1, the J gene TRBJ2-4; D may be TRBD1 or TRBD2 (5 bases each). The germline CDR1 and CDR2 sequences are SGHRS and YFSETQ. This CDR3 has 16 amino acids. V gave up 2 bases and J gave up 0 bases, with 12 bases separating them. The DNA for the CDR3 is TGCGCCAGCAGCTTAGGGGACGTACTAGCCAAAAACATTCAGTACTTC. Its translation: CASSLGDVLAKNIQYF.

Remarks on this clonotype: Relative to the germline gene, one junction end is altered; a read error may explain this. V is TRBV7-7 and J is TRBJ2-7, with 9 bases matching TRBD2. CDR3 length: 16 residues. CDR1 is SSHAT, CDR2 FNYEAQ, per germline (reference sequence). Here the CDR3 reads CASSSSSGASYNEQYF. Written as DNA, the CDR3 is TGTGCTAGCAGCTCCTCTAGCGGGGCCTCCTACAATGAGCAGTACTTC.

V gene TRBV11-2 combines with J gene TRBJ2-3; D remains unclear. The CDR3 contains 13 residues. Trimming took 7 bases from V and 4 from J, leaving 12 bases between them. The germline CDR1 and CDR2 sequences are SGHAT and FQNNGV. CDR3 amino acids: CASKATQPDTQYF. DNA of the CDR3: TGTGCCAGCAAAGCGACTCAGCCAGATACGCAGTATTTT.

The V call is TRBV5-1, the J call TRBJ1-2; 8 bases map to TRBD1. Germline loops: CDR1 SGHRS, CDR2 YFSETQ. The CDR3 spans 15 residues. V gave up 0 bases and J gave up 8 bases; unmatched junction bases: 9. CDR3 loop: CASSLEVTGVGGYTF. The CDR3 nucleotides are TGCGCCAGCAGCTTGGAAGTGACAGGGGTTGGAGGCTACACCTTC. The variable domain in full, completed from reference TRBV5-1 and TRBJ1-2, reads KAGVTQTPRYLIKTRGQQVTLSCSPISGHRSVSWYQQTPGQGLQFLFEYFSETQRNKGNFPGRFSGRQFSNSRSEMNVSTLELGDSALYLCASSLEVTGVGGYTFGSGTRLTVV.

The chain is built from TRBV6-2 or TRBV6-3 and TRBJ1-2; D unclear. Trimming pared 6 bases from V and 2 bases from J, leaving 10 bases between. CDR1 is MNHEY, CDR2 SVGEGT, per germline. The CDR3 runs 13 residues. The CDR3 is CASRWTENYGYTF. Written as DNA, the CDR3 is TGTGCCAGCAGATGGACGGAAAACTATGGCTACACCTTC.

This clonotype was seen more than once but under ten times. The gene calls are TRBV29-1 and TRBJ2-1; D is undetermined. The CDR3 is made up of 11 amino acids. Looked up from germline, CDR1 is SQVTM and CDR2 is ANQGSEA. For the CDR3, the DNA is TGCAGTATACCATGGGGCAATGAGCAGTTCTTC. Translation: CSIPWGNEQFF.

V and J are TRBV5-1 and TRBJ2-3; 9 nucleotides match TRBD2. V trimming: 4 bases; J trimming: 8 bases; junction bases outside the gene matches: 11. This CDR3 has 15 residues. Germline lookup yields CDR1 SGHRS and CDR2 YFSETQ. For the CDR3, the DNA is TGCGCCAGCAGCCACCCTAGCGGGGCCGTCGGTACGCAGTATTTT. Translation: CASSHPSGAVGTQYF.

This clonotype was observed a handful of times. The chain employs TRBV12-3 or TRBV12-4 and TRBJ2-6, with a possible D match to TRBD1 (6 bases). This CDR3 spans 16 amino acids. V shed 10 bases and J shed 0 bases, with 16 bases lying between them. The CDR3 nucleotides read TGTGCCACCTCCAGGGGTCTGAGCTCTGGGGCCAACGTCCTGACTTTC. Translation: CATSRGLSSGANVLTF.

The chain couples TRBV4-3 to TRBJ1-6; TRBD1 is a possible D gene (5 bases). The CDR3 has 16 residues. CDR1 LGHNA and CDR2 YSLEER come from the germline V gene. The V end lost 2 bases, the J end lost 0 bases, and 8 bases lay between the germline ends. The CDR3 nucleotides are TGCGCCAGCAGCCAAAAGACAGTCTCCTATAATTCACCCCTCCACTTT. This sequence encodes CASSQKTVSYNSPLHF.